The 29 T cell receptor beta chains presented below share a single source sample, sequenced in a study of cytomegalovirus exposure and HLA in healthy donors. PCR involved 60 Vbeta and 13 Jbeta primers. Method: immunoSEQ multiplex PCR; TCRdb's copy keeps in-frame clones and lacks some. The sample contains approximately 290,000 clones, roughly 80% of which appear only once. Sequencing was done on a sample of PBMCs. The receptors here all came from a girl aged 2 to 10 in good health and CMV-seronegative.

This clone was picked up one time. The chain recombines TRBV4-2 with TRBJ2-7; 9 nucleotides agree with TRBD2. CDR1 is LGHNA, CDR2 YNFKEQ, per germline. The CDR3 totals 16 residues. V was pared by 4 bases and J by 1 base, with 8 bases of the junction left unmatched. The DNA for the CDR3 is TGTGCCAGCAGCCTTTCTAGCGGGGATGGATCCTACGAGCAGTACTTC. Translating gives CASSLSSGDGSYEQYF.

This chain joins TRBV6-1 and TRBJ1-2; D not certain. Germline CDR1 MNHNS, CDR2 SASEGT. The CDR3 length is 12 residues. Trimming shortened V by 4 bases and J by 1 base, and 4 bases separated the two germline ends. The CDR3 region has the DNA TGTGCCAGCAGTGGCAGTAACTATGGCTACACCTTC. Amino acids: CASSGSNYGYTF.

This chain connects TRBV4-1 to TRBJ2-7; 7 nucleotides match TRBD1. The CDR3 loop spans 17 amino acids. Germline loops: CDR1 MGHRA, CDR2 YSYEKL. The J segment lost 1 base and the V segment lost 2 bases, leaving 11 bases of the junction unmatched. CDR3 protein: CASSQNIMGQRSYEQYF. The DNA for the CDR3 is TGCGCCAGCAGCCAAAATATTATGGGACAGAGATCCTACGAGCAGTACTTC.

This sequence joins TRBV11-1 and TRBJ1-1, with 9 bases identical to TRBD1. Germline V lookup: CDR1 SGHAT, CDR2 FQDESV (reference sequence). The CDR3 has 14 residues. V lost 4 bases, J lost 4 bases, and 4 bases stayed unmatched. DNA of the CDR3: TGTGCCAGCAGCTCCCACAGGGGGCCCACTGAAGCTTTCTTT. Translated: CASSSHRGPTEAFF.

On this clone itself: Relative to the germline gene, one junction end is altered; a read error may explain this. V usage is TRBV13 and J usage is TRBJ2-3; weak D call: TRBD2 (5 bases). CDR3 length: 17 amino acids. The germline CDR1 and CDR2 sequences are PRHDT and FYEKMQ (reference sequence). The CDR3 DNA is TGTGCCAGCAGCTTCCGAGAGGCTAGCTTAGGCACAGATATGCAGTATTTT. Translating it yields CASSFREASLGTDMQYF.

This clone was counted a few times. The chain recombines TRBV5-1 with TRBJ1-1, with 8 bases fitting TRBD1. With 6 bases clipped from V and 1 base from J, the junction kept 5 bases outside the gene matches. The CDR3 spans 14 residues. Germline V gene lookup returns CDR1 SGHRS and CDR2 YFSETQ. The CDR3 loop is CASKQQGANTEAFF. DNA for the CDR3: TGCGCCAGCAAGCAGCAGGGGGCGAACACTGAAGCTTTCTTT.

The chain uses TRBV9 and TRBJ1-1; D remains unclear. This CDR3 contains 14 residues. The germline V gene has CDR1 SGDLS and CDR2 YYNGEE. Trimming pared 0 bases from V and 5 bases from J, leaving 11 bases between. The DNA for the CDR3 is TGTGCCAGCAGCGTAGCTAACAGCTTTACTGAAGCTTTCTTT. It is translated as CASSVANSFTEAFF.

This chain uses TRBV2 with TRBJ2-7, with 9 bases that match TRBD1. Germline lookup yields CDR1 SNHLY and CDR2 FYNNEI. The CDR3 runs 16 residues. V was pared by 4 bases and J by 2 bases, with 9 bases of the junction left unmatched. The CDR3 coding sequence is TGTGCCAGCAGTGTGGGGTGGGACAGGGAGACCTACGAGCAGTACTTC. It codes for CASSVGWDRETYEQYF.

This clone was picked up a small number of times. The rearrangement joins TRBV27 to TRBJ1-1, with D tentatively TRBD1 (5 bases). Trimming took off 2 bases at V and 3 bases at J, with 13 bases between the two ends. Germline V lookup: CDR1 MNHEY, CDR2 SMNVEV (reference sequence). The CDR3 spans 15 residues. Here the CDR3 DNA reads TGTGCCAGCAGTTTAATCGTGGGGGGGGACACTGAAGCTTTCTTT. Translating gives CASSLIVGGDTEAFF.

The rearrangement links TRBV7-2 to TRBJ2-3; D is ambiguous. Germline V gene sequence: CDR1 SGHTA, CDR2 FQGNSA. Trimming removed 4 bases at V and 8 bases at J, with 16 bases between. The CDR3 consists of 14 residues. Here the CDR3 DNA reads TGTGCCAGCAGCTCCGTCAGCGTATCCTCTACGCAGTATTTT. It yields the protein CASSSVSVSSTQYF.

A remark on this clone: In the same sample, other DNA sequences code for this CDR3. V gene TRBV6-1 combines with J gene TRBJ1-1; 7 nucleotides align to TRBD1. V was clipped by 4 bases and J by 5 bases; unmatched bases: 1. The germline V gene encodes CDR1 MNHNS and CDR2 SASEGT. CDR3 length equals 12 residues. CDR3 protein: CASSAGGTEAFF. DNA of the CDR3: TGTGCCAGCAGTGCAGGGGGAACTGAAGCTTTCTTT.

The V call is TRBV7-9, the J call TRBJ2-2; perhaps TRBD2 as D (5 bases). With 6 bases removed from V and 7 bases from J, the gap between germline ends came to 15 bases. Germline V gives CDR1 SEHNR, CDR2 FQNEAQ (reference sequence). The CDR3 is 14 residues long. DNA for the CDR3: TGTGCCAGCAGTCGACCTCCGGGGATCGGGGAGCTGTTTTTT. The encoded protein is CASSRPPGIGELFF.

The J gene is TRBJ1-6, the V gene TRBV5-1; 10 bases match TRBD1. In germline, CDR1 is SGHRS, CDR2 YFSETQ. The CDR3 has 13 amino acids. V lost 4 bases, J lost 13 bases, and 5 bases stayed unmatched. The CDR3 sequence is CASSLGTGEPLHF. The DNA for the CDR3 is TGCGCCAGCAGCCTAGGGACAGGGGAGCCCCTCCACTTT.

The V gene is TRBV5-6, the J gene TRBJ2-1, with 8 bases aligning to TRBD2. The CDR3 loop spans 15 amino acids. Germline-derived CDR1 and CDR2 are SGHDT and YYEEEE. Trimming at V came to 5 bases and at J to 7 bases, leaving 11 bases not matched to a gene. CDR3 amino acids: CASSGIAGRGNEQFF. The CDR3 nucleotides read TGTGCCAGCAGTGGGATAGCGGGGAGGGGTAATGAGCAGTTCTTC.

V is TRBV19 and J is TRBJ1-2; D not resolved. The V gene lost 6 bases and the J gene lost 2 bases, with 19 bases spanning the gap. CDR1 and CDR2 from the germline V gene are LNHDA and SQIVND (reference sequence). The CDR3 is 16 amino acids. CDR3 protein: CASRLLISAGNYGYTF. The CDR3 DNA sequence: TGTGCCAGTAGACTCCTTATTTCGGCGGGCAACTATGGCTACACCTTC.

In regard to this clone: A junction end diverges from the germline sequence, so it may reflect a read error. The rearrangement links TRBV7-9 to TRBJ1-4, with unresolved D. This CDR3 contains 10 residues. CDR1 is SEHNR and CDR2 is FQNEAQ in the germline V gene (reference sequence). The CDR3 region has the DNA TGTTCCAGCAGCCGGGAAAAACTGTTTTTT. This translates into CSSSREKLFF.

The chain links TRBV2 to TRBJ1-1; D gene unclear. V was pared by 7 bases and J by 7 bases, with 16 bases between. The CDR3 spans 13 residues. Germline CDR1 SNHLY, CDR2 FYNNEI. Written as DNA, the CDR3 is TGTGCCAGCAAAATGGACGTCGGGAGTGAAGCTTTCTTT. Encoded protein: CASKMDVGSEAFF.

About this clone itself: The junction departs from the called germline gene at one end, perhaps through a read error. This chain connects TRBV2 to TRBJ1-2; 9 nucleotides line up with TRBD1. CDR3 length: 11 residues. The V gene's germline CDR1 is SNHLY and CDR2 FYNNEI. CDR3 nucleotides: TGTGCCAGCAGTGAGGGGACAGGGCCTTTCTTC. Translated, it gives CASSEGTGPFF.

This chain connects TRBV4-2 to TRBJ1-5; 11 positions match TRBD1. Looked up from germline, CDR1 is LGHNA and CDR2 is YNFKEQ. V lost 4 bases, J lost 1 base, and 9 bases stayed unmatched. CDR3 size: 18 residues. CDR3 in amino acids: CASSRGTGGPRSNQPQHF. CDR3 DNA: TGTGCCAGCAGCCGTGGGACAGGGGGTCCGAGAAGCAATCAGCCCCAGCATTTT.

CDR3 region: CASSLWDREDQPQHF. In DNA form, the CDR3 reads TGTGCCAGCAGTTTATGGGACAGGGAAGATCAGCCCCAGCATTTT. V gene TRBV28 combines with J gene TRBJ1-5, with TRBD1 matching 8 bases. CDR1 is MDHEN, CDR2 SYDVKM, per germline. This CDR3 region has 15 residues. Losses at the gene ends were 0 bases for V and 5 bases for J; bases not matched to a gene: 3.

The chain joins TRBV28 to TRBJ2-1; no clear D. V was cut by 5 bases and J by 10 bases, with 15 bases left in between. The CDR3 covers 13 residues. CDR1 is MDHEN, CDR2 SYDVKM, per germline. In DNA form, the CDR3 reads TGTGCCAGCAGTGGTCAATCAACCGGGGAGCAGTTCTTC. This codes for CASSGQSTGEQFF.

The CDR3 DNA reads TGTGCCAGCAGGGAGACTAGCGGGGTTCGGGAGCAGTACTTC. Translation: CASRETSGVREQYF. The chain has TRBV7-2 and TRBJ2-7, with 11 bases identical to TRBD2. The CDR3 runs 14 residues. V was pared by 6 bases and J by 7 bases, with 8 bases of the junction left unmatched. CDR1 is SGHTA and CDR2 is FQGNSA in the germline V gene.

This clone was seen more than once but under ten times. V gene TRBV7-2 combines with J gene TRBJ2-7; 8 nucleotides line up with TRBD2. Trimming took 1 base from V and 7 from J; bases not matched to a gene: 3. The CDR3 loop spans 13 amino acids. Germline CDR1 and CDR2: SGHTA and FQGNSA. CDR3 in DNA: TGTGCCAGCAGCTTAGTCGGGGGGGGTGAGCAGTACTTC. Protein sequence: CASSLVGGGEQYF.

The chain employs TRBV9 and TRBJ2-7, with D maybe TRBD1 (5 bases). Between the trimmed V and J ends, which lost 0 bases and 2 bases, there was a span of 9 bases. This CDR3 spans 14 amino acids. Germline CDR1 SGDLS, CDR2 YYNGEE. The CDR3 DNA reads TGTGCCAGCAGCGTAGAACAGGAGACCTACGAGCAGTACTTC. Translated: CASSVEQETYEQYF.

The chain combines TRBV28 with TRBJ2-7, with TRBD2 matching 10 bases. Trimming cost V 5 bases and J 7 bases; bases outside gene matches: 8. The germline V gene has CDR1 MDHEN and CDR2 SYDVKM. The CDR3 runs 14 residues. The CDR3 reads CASSRSGRAWEQYF. The DNA for the CDR3 is TGTGCCAGCAGTCGGAGCGGGAGGGCCTGGGAGCAGTACTTC. The entire variable domain, with the rest obtained from reference TRBV28 and TRBJ2-7, is as follows: DVKVTQSSRYLVKRTGEKVFLECVQDMDHENMFWYRQDPGLGLRLIYFSYDVKMKEKGDIPEGYSVSREKKERFSLILESASTNQTSMYLCASSRSGRAWEQYFGPGTRLTVT.

CDR3 amino acids: CASTPGDRLYEQYF. DNA of the CDR3: TGCGCCAGCACTCCAGGGGACAGACTCTACGAGCAGTACTTC. The rearrangement links TRBV23-1 to TRBJ2-7; TRBD1 agrees at 7 bases. TRBV23-1 is an open reading frame whose function is uncertain. This CDR3 is built from 14 residues. Trimming at V came to 7 bases and at J to 3 bases, leaving 9 bases not matched to a gene.

The chain's CDR3 is CAWTRGTEAFF. DNA of the CDR3: TGTGCCTGGACTAGGGGTACTGAAGCTTTCTTT. The chain links TRBV30 to TRBJ1-1; tentatively, D is TRBD1 (5 bases). CDR1 is GTSNPN and CDR2 is SVGIG in the germline V gene (reference sequence). The length of the CDR3 is 11 residues. V lost 4 bases and J lost 5, with 8 bases in between.

In DNA, the CDR3 is TGCGCCAGCAGCCAACCTCCGGGGGGAGGGAACGGCTACACCTTC. Its translation is CASSQPPGGGNGYTF. The chain has TRBV4-1 and TRBJ1-2, with D perhaps TRBD1 (5 bases). Deletions cut 2 bases from V and 8 bases from J, with 18 bases between. The CDR3 sequence is 15 residues long. Per the germline V gene, CDR1 is MGHRA and CDR2 is YSYEKL.

This clone was counted only a few times. The CDR3 DNA reads TGTGCCAGCAGCATAACTAGCGGGGGATTCTACGAGCAGTACTTC. Its translation: CASSITSGGFYEQYF. V usage is TRBV7-8 and J usage is TRBJ2-7, with TRBD2 identical over 11 bases. This CDR3 has 15 amino acids. CDR1 and CDR2 from the germline V gene are SGHVS and FQNEAQ. V shed 5 bases and J 3 bases; nucleotides not matched to a gene: 6.